This T cell receptor beta chain stems from a study of Ad26.COV2.S vaccination and SARS-CoV-2 variants. Overall study: Enrollment placed the donor in the COV1001 Ad26.COV2.S trial arm.

TCRdb's copy holds only in-frame clones and misses some; the assay was immunoSEQ multiplex PCR. The sample holds 410,000 or so clones, around 92% seen once. Treatment indicated: roughly 18 received Ad26.COV2.S at low or high dose, single or two shots; several received placebo; per-sample allocation not given. Samples were taken on day 63 after the first vaccine or placebo injection. Vaccine was an Ad26 vector expressing Wuhan-strain SARS-CoV-2 spike. Study observations and caveats: It was reported that spike-specific CD8+ and CD4+ T cell responses were substantially broad after vaccination. Total T cell responses may have been underestimated by the TCR breadth and depth analyses.

Remarks on this clone: Its specificity is unknown. The same CDR3 can be traced to other DNA sequences in this sample.

V lost 2 bases to trimming and J lost 8 bases, with 7 bases between them. In germline, CDR1 is SGDLS, CDR2 YYNGEE. There are 11 residues in the CDR3. The TCR comes from a person between 18 and 65 years old who received the Ad26.COV2.S COVID-19 vaccine or a placebo. J is TRBJ1-1 and V is TRBV9; D is unresolved. The specimen comprised peripheral blood, sampled in a trial of Ad26.COV2.S vaccine versus placebo. Written as DNA, the CDR3 is TGTGCCAGCAGCGTGGGAGGGGAAGCTTTCTTT. It is translated as CASSVGGEAFF.